Listed below are T cell receptor beta chains from one sample, sequenced in a study of blood T cell repertoires in COVID-19. Assay used: immunoSEQ multiplex PCR; TCRdb lists only in-frame clones, some missing. The table lists about 380,000 clones, 70% to 90% of them singletons, with 0.9% to 1.5% in the top ten. Sequenced sample: PBMCs or T cells enriched from blood (not recorded which). The source of these receptors is a woman aged 18-29 years who had recovered from COVID-19. Each CDR3 is given with its conserved first and last residue. A D gene is named only where the DNA matches it firmly. For some rows the clone size is stated as once, few or many, or as a class when expanded; others skip it.

TRBJ1-1 TRBV29-1 - 15 - CSVQLWTLPNTEAFF TGCAGCGTCCAACTATGGACTCTCCCGAACACTGAAGCTTTCTTT
TRBJ2-7 TRBV6-5 - 11 TRBD2 CASRNGGEQYF TGTGCCAGCAGGAACGGGGGGGAGCAGTACTTC
TRBJ1-6 TRBV28 few 13 - CASSLIRNSPLHF TGTGCCAGCAGTTTAATCAGGAATTCACCCCTCCACTTT
TRBJ2-7 TRBV18 - 12 - CASSLRRYEQYF TGTGCCAGCTCCCTGCGGAGGTACGAGCAGTACTTC
TRBJ1-6 TRBV2 once 15 TRBD1 CASSTGTGNNSPLHF TGTGCCAGCAGTACTGGGACAGGCAATAATTCACCCCTCCACTTT
TRBJ2-1 TRBV5-1 - 13 TRBD1 CACRDRSYNEQFF TGCGCCTGCCGGGACAGGTCCTACAATGAGCAGTTCTTC
TRBJ2-1 TRBV19 - 11 - CASSLDNEQFF TGTGCCAGTAGCCTAGACAATGAGCAGTTCTTC
TRBJ2-6 TRBV10-3 few 14 - CAISVGPGANVLTF TGTGCCATCAGTGTGGGGCCTGGGGCCAACGTCCTGACTTTC
TRBJ2-7 TRBV12-5 few 15 - CASGLTYLSSYEQYF TGTGCTAGTGGTTTAACGTACCTAAGCTCCTACGAGCAGTACTTC
TRBJ1-1 TRBV15 - 14 - CATSADRGGTEAFF TGTGCCACCAGCGCGGATCGAGGGGGCACTGAAGCTTTCTTT
TRBJ2-5 TRBV2 - 14 - CASSEVRGGETQYF TGTGCCAGCAGTGAAGTAAGAGGGGGAGAGACCCAGTACTTC
TRBJ1-2 TRBV12-5 few 13 TRBD1 CASGADRNYGYTF TGTGCTAGTGGGGCGGACAGGAACTATGGCTACACCTTC
TRBJ1-6 TRBV6-2/TRBV6-3 once 17 - CASSYSRSVSYNSPLHF TGTGCCAGCAGTTACTCCCGGTCGGTCTCCTATAATTCACCCCTCCACTTT
TRBJ1-4 TRBV5-6 - 16 - CASSFEGLAVGEKLFF TGTGCCAGCAGCTTTGAGGGATTGGCCGTTGGTGAAAAACTGTTTTTT
TRBJ1-2 TRBV7-2 few 14 TRBD1 CASSSDRVGYGYTF TGTGCCAGCAGCAGTGACAGGGTGGGGTATGGCTACACCTTC
TRBJ1-2 TRBV11-2 - 13 - CASSPAGDYGYTF TGTGCCAGCAGCCCGGCAGGGGATTATGGCTACACCTTC
TRBJ2-1 TRBV19 - 17 TRBD1 CASSPRPGTDFYNEQFF TGTGCCAGTAGCCCGCGCCCAGGGACAGATTTCTACAATGAGCAGTTCTTC
TRBJ1-4 TRBV19 few 15 TRBD1 CASSGETGRNEKLFF TGTGCCAGTAGTGGGGAGACAGGGAGGAACGAAAAACTGTTTTTT
TRBJ2-7 TRBV14 - 14 - CASSQEAGSDEQYF TGTGCCAGCAGCCAAGAGGCGGGTTCCGACGAGCAGTACTTC
TRBJ2-7 TRBV9 once 15 - CASSALVRGLYEQYF TGTGCCAGCAGCGCTCTGGTGCGGGGGCTATACGAGCAGTACTTC
TRBJ2-2 TRBV5-1 - 14 - CASSLTSAGGELFF TGCGCCAGCAGCTTGACCTCCGCGGGCGGGGAGCTGTTTTTT
TRBJ1-1 TRBV3-1/TRBV3-2 - 13 - CASSHAQGTEAFF TGTGCCAGCAGCCATGCCCAGGGCACTGAAGCTTTCTTT
TRBJ2-3 TRBV7-2 once 15 - CASSPMSAHTDTQYF TGTGCCAGCAGCCCCATGAGCGCCCACACAGATACGCAGTATTTT
TRBJ1-1 TRBV19 - 16 TRBD1 CASSTAPFSRTGEAFF TGTGCCAGTAGTACCGCACCTTTTTCTCGGACAGGTGAAGCTTTCTTT
TRBJ2-5 TRBV4-3 - 15 TRBD2 CASSQERGGQETQYF TGCGCCAGCAGCCAGGAGCGGGGGGGGCAAGAGACCCAGTACTTC
TRBJ1-4 TRBV6-5 - 16 TRBD1 CASSLGPPQGTEKLFF TGTGCCAGCAGTTTAGGCCCCCCACAGGGGACTGAAAAACTGTTTTTT
TRBJ2-7 TRBV6-1 - 14 TRBD1 CASSDRDRPYEQYF TGTGCCAGCAGTGACCGGGACAGGCCCTACGAGCAGTACTTC
TRBJ1-3 TRBV18 - 15 - CASSPEAGTGNTIYF TGTGCCAGCTCACCAGAGGCAGGGACTGGAAACACCATATATTTT
TRBJ2-7 TRBV29-1 - 13 TRBD1 CSVGTGDNYEQYF TGCAGCGTTGGGACAGGGGATAACTACGAGCAGTACTTC
TRBJ1-6 TRBV5-1 - 16 - CASSPRQSSYNSPLHF TGCGCCAGCAGCCCACGACAGAGCTCCTATAATTCACCCCTCCACTTT
TRBJ1-2 TRBV15 - 16 - CATSRDVQGSWNGYTF TGTGCCACCAGCAGAGATGTACAGGGTTCGTGGAATGGCTACACCTTC
TRBJ2-5 TRBV7-9 - 16 TRBD1 CASSLAGTGGGETQYF TGTGCCAGCAGCTTAGCAGGGACAGGGGGAGGAGAGACCCAGTACTTC
TRBJ1-2 TRBV28 - 12 - CASREQKYGYTF TGTGCCAGCAGAGAACAGAAATATGGCTACACCTTC
TRBJ1-6 TRBV7-9 once 17 TRBD1 CASSPRQGGPYNSPLHF TGTGCCAGCAGCCCTAGACAGGGTGGGCCCTATAATTCACCCCTCCACTTT
TRBJ2-6 TRBV7-9 - 19 - CASSLVGPAPDTGANVLTF TGTGCCAGCAGCTTAGTGGGTCCAGCCCCCGACACTGGGGCCAACGTCCTGACTTTC
TRBJ1-2 TRBV7-9 - 15 - CASSGGDLVDYGYTF TGTGCCAGCAGCGGCGGGGACCTGGTAGACTATGGCTACACCTTC
TRBJ1-4 TRBV5-1 once 15 TRBD1 CASRHFWDRDEKLFF TGCGCCAGCAGGCACTTCTGGGACAGGGATGAAAAACTGTTTTTT
TRBJ2-7 TRBV5-4 - 13 TRBD2 CASSDREAYEQYF TGTGCCAGCAGCGACCGGGAGGCCTACGAGCAGTACTTC
TRBJ2-7 TRBV9 - 16 TRBD2 CASSPRPKRGVYEQYF TGTGCCAGCAGCCCCCGCCCGAAGCGGGGGGTTTACGAGCAGTACTTC
TRBJ1-1 TRBV2 - 16 TRBD1 CASSEAGTGGGTEAFF TGTGCCAGCAGTGAAGCAGGGACAGGGGGCGGCACTGAAGCTTTCTTT
TRBJ2-7 TRBV2 - 13 TRBD1 CASEGAPAAEQYF TGTGCCAGCGAGGGGGCCCCAGCAGCCGAGCAGTACTTC